This TCR beta chain emerged from a study of shared clonotypes between healthy human individuals. Study details: The donor pool was made up of a couple of women and a few men aged 18 to 49.

Assay: immunoSEQ multiplex PCR; the TCRdb copy retains only in-frame clones and omits some. The sample contains fewer than 350,000 clones, around 86% of which appear only once. In CD8 memory, CD45RO+ cells were put together with CCR7-negative CD45RA+ TemRA cells. General study results and limits: A generally larger estimated richness was seen in naive subsets than in memory subsets.

The V gene lost 0 bases and the J gene lost 3 bases, with 12 bases spanning the gap. Germline-derived CDR1 and CDR2 are MNHEY and SVGAGI. This CDR3 is 16 amino acids long. About this clone: Its antigen remains unidentified.

The chain joins TRBV6-5 to TRBJ2-1; maybe TRBD1 (6 bases). Sequenced material: memory CD8+ T cells sorted from blood. The subset here: CD45RO+ cells pooled with CCR7-negative TemRA cells. This sequence originates from a man younger than 30 in good health. Here the CDR3 reads CASSYSIGTIYNEQFF. CDR3 sequence (DNA): TGTGCCAGCAGTTACTCTATCGGGACAATCTACAATGAGCAGTTCTTC.